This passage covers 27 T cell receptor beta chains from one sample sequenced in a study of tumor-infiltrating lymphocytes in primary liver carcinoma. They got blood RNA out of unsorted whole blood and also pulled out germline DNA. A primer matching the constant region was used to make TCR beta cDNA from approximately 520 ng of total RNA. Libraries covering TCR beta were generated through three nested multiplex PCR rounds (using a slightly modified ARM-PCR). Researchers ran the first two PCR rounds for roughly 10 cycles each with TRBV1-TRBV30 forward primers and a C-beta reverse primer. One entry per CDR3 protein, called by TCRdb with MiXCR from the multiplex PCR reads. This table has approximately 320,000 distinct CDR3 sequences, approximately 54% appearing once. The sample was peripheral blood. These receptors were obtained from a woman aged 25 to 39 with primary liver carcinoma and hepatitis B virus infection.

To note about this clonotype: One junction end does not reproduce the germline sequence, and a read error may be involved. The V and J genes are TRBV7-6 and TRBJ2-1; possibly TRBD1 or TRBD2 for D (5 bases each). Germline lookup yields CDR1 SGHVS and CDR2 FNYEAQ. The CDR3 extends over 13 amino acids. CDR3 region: CASSPSGTDEQFF. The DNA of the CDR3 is TGTGCCAGCAGCCCCTCCGGGACCGATGAGCAATTCTTC.

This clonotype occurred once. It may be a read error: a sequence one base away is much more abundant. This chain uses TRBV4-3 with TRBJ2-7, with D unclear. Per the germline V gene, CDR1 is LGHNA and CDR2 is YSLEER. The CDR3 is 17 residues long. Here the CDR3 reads CATSQGYRTSSSYEQYF. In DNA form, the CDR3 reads TGCGCCACCAGCCAAGGGTACCGAACTTCGAGCTCCTACGAGCAGTACTTC.

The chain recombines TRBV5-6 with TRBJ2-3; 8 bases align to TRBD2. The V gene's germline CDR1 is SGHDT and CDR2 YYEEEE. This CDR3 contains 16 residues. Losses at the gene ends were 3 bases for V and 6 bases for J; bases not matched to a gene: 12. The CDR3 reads CASSYRGGRFDDTQYF. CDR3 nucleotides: TGTGCCAGCAGCTATCGGGGGGGGAGGTTCGACGATACGCAGTATTTT.

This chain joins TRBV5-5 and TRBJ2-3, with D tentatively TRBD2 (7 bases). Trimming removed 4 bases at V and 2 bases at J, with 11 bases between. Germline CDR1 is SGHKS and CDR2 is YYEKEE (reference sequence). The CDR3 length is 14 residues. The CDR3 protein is CASSPGGDTDTQYF. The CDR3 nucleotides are TGTGCCAGCAGCCCGGGGGGCGACACAGATACGCAGTATTTT. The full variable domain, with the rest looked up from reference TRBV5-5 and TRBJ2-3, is DAGVTQSPTHLIKTRGQQVTLRCSPISGHKSVSWYQQVLGQGPQFIFQYYEKEERGRGNFPDRFSARQFPNYSSELNVNALLLGDSALYLCASSPGGDTDTQYFGPGTRLTVL.

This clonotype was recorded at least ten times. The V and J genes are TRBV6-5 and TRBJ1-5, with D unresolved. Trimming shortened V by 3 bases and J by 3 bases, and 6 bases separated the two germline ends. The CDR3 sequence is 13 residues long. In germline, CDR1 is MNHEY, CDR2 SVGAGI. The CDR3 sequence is CASSYRVNQPQHF. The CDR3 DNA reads TGTGCCAGCAGTTATAGAGTCAATCAGCCCCAGCATTTT.

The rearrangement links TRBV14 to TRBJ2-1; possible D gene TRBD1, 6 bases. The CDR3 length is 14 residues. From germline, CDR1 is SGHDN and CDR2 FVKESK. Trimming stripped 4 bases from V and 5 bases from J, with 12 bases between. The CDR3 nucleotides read TGTGCCAGCAGCCCCTGGGGGCAGAACAATGAGCAGTTCTTC. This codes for CASSPWGQNNEQFF.

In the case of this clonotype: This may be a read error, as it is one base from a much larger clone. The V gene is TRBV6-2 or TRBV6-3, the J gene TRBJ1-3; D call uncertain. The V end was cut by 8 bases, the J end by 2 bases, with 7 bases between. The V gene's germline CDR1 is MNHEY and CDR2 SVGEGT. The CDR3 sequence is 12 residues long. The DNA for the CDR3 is TGTGCCAGCGGGATCCCTGGAAACACCATATATTTT. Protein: CASGIPGNTIYF.

The CDR3 region has the DNA TGTGCCAGCAGGATACAGGGGACGAACACTGAAGCTTTCTTT. Its protein is CASRIQGTNTEAFF. The chain has TRBV2 and TRBJ1-1, with 7 bases aligning to TRBD1. With V trimmed by 6 bases and J by 1 base, 5 bases remained unmatched. This CDR3 is built from 14 residues. The germline CDR1 and CDR2 sequences are SNHLY and FYNNEI.

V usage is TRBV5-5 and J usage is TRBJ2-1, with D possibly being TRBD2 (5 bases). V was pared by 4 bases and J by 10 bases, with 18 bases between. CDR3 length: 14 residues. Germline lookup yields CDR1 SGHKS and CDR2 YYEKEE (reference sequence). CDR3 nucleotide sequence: TGTGCCAGCAGCGTAGCCCTAGAGGGATACGAGCAGTTCTTC. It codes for CASSVALEGYEQFF.

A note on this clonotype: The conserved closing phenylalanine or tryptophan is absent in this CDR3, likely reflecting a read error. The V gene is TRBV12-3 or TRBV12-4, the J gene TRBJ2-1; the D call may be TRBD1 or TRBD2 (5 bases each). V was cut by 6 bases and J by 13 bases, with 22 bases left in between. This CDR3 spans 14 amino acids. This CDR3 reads CASRPGWGSSEQFL. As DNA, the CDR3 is TGTGCCAGCAGGCCCGGGTGGGGGTCCAGTGAACAGTTCTTG.

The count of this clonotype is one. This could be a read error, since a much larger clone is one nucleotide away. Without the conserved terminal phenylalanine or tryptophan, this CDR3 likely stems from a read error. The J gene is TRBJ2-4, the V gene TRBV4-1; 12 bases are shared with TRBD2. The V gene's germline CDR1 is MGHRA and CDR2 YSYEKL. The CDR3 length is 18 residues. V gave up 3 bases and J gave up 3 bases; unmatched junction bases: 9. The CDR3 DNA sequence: TGCGCCAGCAGCCAGTCTAGCGGGAGGGCCGCCGACAAAAACATTCAGTACTCC. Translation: CASSQSSGRAADKNIQYS.

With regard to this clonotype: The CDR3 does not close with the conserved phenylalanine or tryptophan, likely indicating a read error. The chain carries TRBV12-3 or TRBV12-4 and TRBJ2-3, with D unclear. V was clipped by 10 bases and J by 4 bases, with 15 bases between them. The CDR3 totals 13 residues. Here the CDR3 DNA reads TGTGCCACCCACCCCGGGTGGGCAGATACGCAGTATCTT. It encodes CATHPGWADTQYL.

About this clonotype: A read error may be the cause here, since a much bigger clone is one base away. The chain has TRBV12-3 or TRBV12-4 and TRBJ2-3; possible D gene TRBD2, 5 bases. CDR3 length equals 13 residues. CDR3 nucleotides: TGTGCCAGCAGTCCGAGGGTTCCAGATGCGCAGTATTTT. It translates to CASSPRVPDAQYF.

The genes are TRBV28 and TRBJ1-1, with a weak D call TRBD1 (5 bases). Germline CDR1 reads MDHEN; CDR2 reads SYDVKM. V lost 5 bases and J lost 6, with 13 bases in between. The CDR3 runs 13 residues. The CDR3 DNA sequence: TGTGCCAGCAGTAAAGGAGGGACGGCTGAAGCTTTCTTT. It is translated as CASSKGGTAEAFF.

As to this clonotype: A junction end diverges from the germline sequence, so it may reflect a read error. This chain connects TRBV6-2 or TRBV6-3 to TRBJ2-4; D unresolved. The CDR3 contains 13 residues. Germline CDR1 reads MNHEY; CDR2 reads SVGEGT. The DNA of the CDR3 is TGTGCCTGCAGTTACTCGAACCCGCCGCGGCGATACTTC. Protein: CACSYSNPPRRYF.

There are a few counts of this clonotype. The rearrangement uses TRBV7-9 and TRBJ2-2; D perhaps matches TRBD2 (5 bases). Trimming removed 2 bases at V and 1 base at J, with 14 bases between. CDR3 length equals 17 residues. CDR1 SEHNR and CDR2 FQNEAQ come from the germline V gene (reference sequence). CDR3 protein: CASSLRRRHGNTGELFF. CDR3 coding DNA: TGTGCCAGCAGCTTAAGAAGGAGGCACGGGAACACCGGGGAGCTGTTTTTT.

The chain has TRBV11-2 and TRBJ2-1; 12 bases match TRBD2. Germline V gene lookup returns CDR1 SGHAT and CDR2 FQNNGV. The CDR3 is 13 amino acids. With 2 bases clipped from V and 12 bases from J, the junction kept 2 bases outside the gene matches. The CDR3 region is CASSLRLAGVQFF. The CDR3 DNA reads TGTGCCAGCAGCTTAAGACTAGCGGGGGTGCAGTTCTTC.

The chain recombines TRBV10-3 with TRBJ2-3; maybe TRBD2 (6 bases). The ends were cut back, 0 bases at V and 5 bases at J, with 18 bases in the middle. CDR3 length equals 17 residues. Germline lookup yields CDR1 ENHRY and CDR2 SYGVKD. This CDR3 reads CAISESKVGGLGDTQYF. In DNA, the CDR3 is TGTGCCATCAGTGAGTCCAAGGTTGGAGGGTTAGGAGATACGCAGTATTTT.

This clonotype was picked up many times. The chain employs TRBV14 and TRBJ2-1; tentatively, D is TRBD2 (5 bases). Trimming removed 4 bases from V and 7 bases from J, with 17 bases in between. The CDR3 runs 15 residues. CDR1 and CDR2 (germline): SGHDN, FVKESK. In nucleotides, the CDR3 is TGTGCCAGCAGCCCCCGGACTCCCGTATGGAATGAGCAGTTCTTC. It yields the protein CASSPRTPVWNEQFF.

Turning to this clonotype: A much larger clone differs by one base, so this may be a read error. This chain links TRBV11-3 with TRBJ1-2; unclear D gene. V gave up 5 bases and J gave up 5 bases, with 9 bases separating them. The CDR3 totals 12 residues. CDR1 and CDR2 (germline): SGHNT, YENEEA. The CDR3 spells CASSRRGYGYTF. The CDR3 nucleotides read TGTGCCAGCAGCCGACGGGGTTATGGCTACACCTTC.

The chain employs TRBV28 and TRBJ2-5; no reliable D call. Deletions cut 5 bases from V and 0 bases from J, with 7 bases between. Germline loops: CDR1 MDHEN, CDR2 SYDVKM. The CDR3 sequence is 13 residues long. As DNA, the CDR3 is TGTGCCAGCAGTCACAAGTACCAAGAGACCCAGTACTTC. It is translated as CASSHKYQETQYF.

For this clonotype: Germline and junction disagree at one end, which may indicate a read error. The chain's CDR3 is CVSSLGHSNTGELFF. CDR3 bases: TGTGTCAGCAGTTTAGGCCACTCTAACACCGGGGAGCTATTTTTC. The chain is built from TRBV12-3 or TRBV12-4 and TRBJ2-2, with a tentative D call TRBD2 (5 bases). The CDR3 has 15 residues.

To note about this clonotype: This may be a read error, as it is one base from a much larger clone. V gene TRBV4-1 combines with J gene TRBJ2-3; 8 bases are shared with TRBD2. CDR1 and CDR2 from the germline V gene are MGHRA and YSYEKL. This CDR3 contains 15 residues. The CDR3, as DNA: TGCGCCAACAGCCGCCTAGCGGGCCACACAGATACGCAGTATTTT. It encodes CANSRLAGHTDTQYF.

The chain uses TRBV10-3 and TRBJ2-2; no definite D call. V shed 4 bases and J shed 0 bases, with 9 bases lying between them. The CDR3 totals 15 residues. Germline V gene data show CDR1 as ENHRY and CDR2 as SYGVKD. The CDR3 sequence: CAISVGPANTGELFF. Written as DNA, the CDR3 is TGTGCCATCAGTGTTGGTCCCGCGAACACCGGGGAGCTGTTTTTT.

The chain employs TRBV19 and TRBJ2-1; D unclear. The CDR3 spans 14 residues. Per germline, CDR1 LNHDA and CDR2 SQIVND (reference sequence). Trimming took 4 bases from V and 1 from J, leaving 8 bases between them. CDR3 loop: CASSTRVSYNEQFF. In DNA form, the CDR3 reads TGTGCCAGTAGTACTAGAGTTTCCTACAATGAGCAGTTCTTC.

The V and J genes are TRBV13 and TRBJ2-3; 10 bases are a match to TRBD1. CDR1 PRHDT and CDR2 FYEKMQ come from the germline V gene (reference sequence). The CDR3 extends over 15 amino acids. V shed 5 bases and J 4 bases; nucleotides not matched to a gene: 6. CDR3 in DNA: TGTGCCAGCAGCCAAGCCGGGACAGGGGCAGATACGCAGTATTTT. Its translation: CASSQAGTGADTQYF.

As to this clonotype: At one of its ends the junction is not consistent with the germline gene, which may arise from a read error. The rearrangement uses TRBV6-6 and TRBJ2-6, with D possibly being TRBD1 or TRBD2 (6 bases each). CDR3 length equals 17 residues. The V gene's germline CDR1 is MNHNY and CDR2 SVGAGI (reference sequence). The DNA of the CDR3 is TGTGCCAGCATCCCGGGACTTGGGACATCTGGGGCCAACGTCCTGATTTTC. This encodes CASIPGLGTSGANVLIF.